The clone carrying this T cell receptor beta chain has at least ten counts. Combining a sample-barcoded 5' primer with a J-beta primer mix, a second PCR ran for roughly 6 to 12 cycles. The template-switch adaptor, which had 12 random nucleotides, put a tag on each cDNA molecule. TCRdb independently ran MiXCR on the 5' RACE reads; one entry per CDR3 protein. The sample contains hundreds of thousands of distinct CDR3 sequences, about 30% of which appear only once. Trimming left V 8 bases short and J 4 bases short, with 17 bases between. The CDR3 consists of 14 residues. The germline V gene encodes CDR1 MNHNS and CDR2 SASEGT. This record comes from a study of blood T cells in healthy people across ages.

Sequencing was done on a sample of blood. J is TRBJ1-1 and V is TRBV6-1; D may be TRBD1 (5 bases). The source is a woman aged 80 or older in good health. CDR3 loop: CASAAGTVGTEAFF. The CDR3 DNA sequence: TGTGCCAGCGCAGCCGGGACGGTCGGCACTGAAGCTTTCTTT.